This T cell receptor beta chain was documented in a study of CD8 T cells in ankylosing spondylitis. Study results and limitations: Disease-linked clones, CD8+, were relatively rare in peripheral blood. It was reported that disease-linked clones were significantly enriched in matched ankylosing spondylitis synovial fluid. What appeared characteristic of ankylosing spondylitis blood was a TCR beta motif of 7 or 8 highly homologous variants.

This clonotype has just a few counts. What it binds is not known. Preparation of TCR beta libraries was done by quantitative 5'-RACE with molecular barcodes. TCRdb re-derived calls from the 5' RACE reads in MiXCR, one entry per CDR3 protein. The sample lists roughly 150,000 distinct CDR3 sequences; about 32% were seen once. This receptor was taken from a male donor with ankylosing spondylitis. Sequenced: synovial fluid, either unsorted or a sorted T cell fraction (not recorded which).

The chain's CDR3 is CASSQERGAVGNIQYF. Written as DNA, the CDR3 is TGCGCCAGCAGCCAAGAAAGGGGAGCGGTAGGAAACATTCAGTACTTC. The chain has TRBV4-1 and TRBJ2-4; possibly TRBD1 or TRBD2 for D (5 bases each). Trimming pared 0 bases from V and 6 bases from J, leaving 15 bases between. The V gene's germline CDR1 is MGHRA and CDR2 YSYEKL. The CDR3 totals 16 residues.